These 32 T cell receptor beta chains were sequenced from one sample in a study of blood T cell repertoires in COVID-19. Only in-frame clones appear in the TCRdb table, and some are missing; sequencing was by immunoSEQ multiplex PCR. The data hold roughly 250,000 clones, with around nine tenths observed a single time. Material: PBMCs or T cells enriched from blood (not recorded which). These receptors came from a woman between 50 and 59 years old who had recovered from COVID-19.

The chain employs TRBV7-8 and TRBJ2-5; a weak D match, TRBD2 (6 bases). Germline loops: CDR1 SGHVS, CDR2 FQNEAQ. With 2 bases removed from V and 4 bases from J, the gap between germline ends came to 17 bases. This CDR3 comprises 16 residues. The CDR3 bases are TGTGCCAGCAGCTTAATAGTTGGCGGGCGGGGAGAGACCCAGTACTTC. Encoded protein: CASSLIVGGRGETQYF.

The rearrangement joins TRBV3-1 (or the pseudogene TRBV3-2) to TRBJ2-2; D call uncertain. This CDR3 is 13 amino acids long. The germline V gene encodes CDR1 LGHDT and CDR2 YNNKEL (reference sequence). Trimming removed 1 base from V and 5 bases from J, with 5 bases in between. CDR3 sequence reads: CASSQAVTGELFF. CDR3 sequence (DNA): TGTGCCAGCAGCCAAGCCGTGACCGGGGAGCTGTTTTTT.

This chain connects TRBV7-9 to TRBJ2-5; TRBD1 agrees at 8 bases. The V gene end was trimmed by 2 bases and the J gene end by 5 bases; junction bases not matched to a gene: 7. The CDR3 runs 15 residues. Per germline, CDR1 SEHNR and CDR2 FQNEAQ (reference sequence). The CDR3 here is CASSLWTGSRETQYF. CDR3 in DNA: TGTGCCAGCAGCTTATGGACAGGGTCTCGGGAGACCCAGTACTTC.

The J gene is TRBJ1-2, the V gene TRBV28; TRBD1 is a possible D gene (6 bases). This CDR3 has 16 residues. The germline V gene encodes CDR1 MDHEN and CDR2 SYDVKM. V dropped 5 bases and J dropped 8 bases, with 24 bases sitting between them. The CDR3 nucleotides are TGTGCCAGCAGTCGGGGACAACACCGTGGGGAGTTGGGCTACACCTTC. Translation gives CASSRGQHRGELGYTF.

This rearrangement joins TRBV27 to TRBJ1-1; D remains ambiguous. Germline CDR1 and CDR2: MNHEY and SMNVEV (reference sequence). The CDR3 runs 13 residues. Trimming left V 3 bases short and J 4 bases short, with 9 bases between. This CDR3 reads CASSFVYSTEAFF. In DNA, the CDR3 is TGTGCCAGCAGTTTCGTTTACAGCACTGAAGCTTTCTTT.

This chain links TRBV5-1 with TRBJ1-4; the D gene is possibly TRBD1 (5 bases). Between the trimmed V and J ends, which lost 0 bases and 7 bases, there was a span of 10 bases. The length of the CDR3 is 14 residues. CDR1 SGHRS and CDR2 YFSETQ come from the germline V gene. In nucleotides, the CDR3 is TGCGCCAGCAGCTTGGGTAGGGGAGGTGAAAAACTGTTTTTT. It encodes CASSLGRGGEKLFF.

The chain couples TRBV3-1 (or the pseudogene TRBV3-2) to TRBJ2-5; D is unresolved. Germline CDR1 reads LGHDT; CDR2 reads YNNKEL (reference sequence). The length of the CDR3 is 15 residues. The V end was cut by 0 bases, the J end by 1 base, with 9 bases between. The CDR3 is CASSQDRVGQETQYF. Written as DNA, the CDR3 is TGTGCCAGCAGCCAAGATCGGGTGGGCCAAGAGACCCAGTACTTC.

This sequence joins TRBV2 and TRBJ2-3; 9 bases match TRBD2. The germline CDR1 and CDR2 sequences are SNHLY and FYNNEI. The CDR3 is 17 amino acids. J was trimmed by 1 base and V by 6 bases; bases with no gene match: 11. CDR3 coding DNA: TGTGCCAGCAGGAAGGGGGATAGCGGGAGAGGCACAGATACGCAGTATTTT. It specifies CASRKGDSGRGTDTQYF.

The chain couples TRBV9 to TRBJ2-1; D is perhaps TRBD2 (6 bases). The V gene's germline CDR1 is SGDLS and CDR2 YYNGEE. The CDR3 is 16 amino acids. Trimming cost V 4 bases and J 8 bases, with 22 bases left between them. Written as DNA, the CDR3 is TGTGCCAGCAGCCCTGGAGGGTCAGATTGGTGGGATGAGCAGTTCTTC. Amino acids: CASSPGGSDWWDEQFF.

This clone was seen a handful of times. J is TRBJ2-7 and V is TRBV11-2; tentatively, D is TRBD2 (5 bases). Looked up from germline, CDR1 is SGHAT and CDR2 is FQNNGV. The CDR3 length is 17 residues. V was trimmed by 3 bases and J by 2 bases, leaving 20 bases between them. CDR3 region: CASSFWVPPSGAYEQYF. In DNA form, the CDR3 reads TGTGCCAGCAGCTTCTGGGTCCCTCCCTCCGGGGCCTACGAGCAGTACTTC.

This clone was detected only a few times. This chain joins TRBV28 and TRBJ1-1; TRBD1 agrees at 11 bases. Losses at the gene ends were 8 bases for V and 0 bases for J; bases not matched to a gene: 5. Germline assignment: CDR1 MDHEN and CDR2 SYDVKM. This CDR3 has 15 residues. CDR3 nucleotide sequence: TGTGCCAGCGCGGGACAGGGGGTGATGAACACTGAAGCTTTCTTT. Translating it yields CASAGQGVMNTEAFF.

This clone was seen a few times. The rearrangement uses TRBV7-9 and TRBJ2-1; D gene uncertain. The CDR3 is 12 residues long. The V gene's germline CDR1 is SEHNR and CDR2 FQNEAQ (reference sequence). Trimming took off 1 base at V and 9 bases at J, with 7 bases between the two ends. CDR3 DNA: TGTGCCAGCAGCTTAGACACAAGTGAGCAGTTCTTC. It translates to CASSLDTSEQFF. Complete variable domain (other parts from reference TRBV7-9 and TRBJ2-1): DTGVSQNPRHKITKRGQNVTFRCDPISEHNRLYWYRQTLGQGPEFLTYFQNEAQLEKSRLLSDRFSAERPKGSFSTLEIQRTEQGDSAMYLCASSLDTSEQFFGPGTRLTVL.

The chain combines TRBV21-1 with TRBJ1-2; TRBD1, the table's D call, was not compared with the DNA. TRBV21-1 is recorded as a pseudogene. This CDR3 is 15 amino acids long. The CDR3 bases are TGTGCCAGCAGCGGAAAGGGCAGGGGCTTCCGGGGCTACACCTTC. Encoded protein: CASSGKGRGFRGYTF.

In its sample, this clone was seen a few times. The chain joins TRBV18 to TRBJ1-1; D not certain. The CDR3 runs 13 residues. Germline assignment: CDR1 KGHSH and CDR2 LQKENI. Trimming cost V 4 bases and J 3 bases, with 9 bases left between them. The CDR3 loop is CASSRGLDTEAFF. DNA of the CDR3: TGTGCCAGCTCACGCGGGCTGGACACTGAAGCTTTCTTT.

This clone has a handful of counts. The CDR3 sequence is CASSPAGRLSNEQFF. CDR3 DNA sequence: TGCGCCAGCAGCCCAGCGGGACGCTTGTCCAATGAGCAGTTCTTC. The chain joins TRBV5-1 to TRBJ2-1; 7 nucleotides align to TRBD2. This CDR3 is built from 15 residues. V gave up 4 bases and J gave up 6 bases; unmatched junction bases: 10. The germline V gene has CDR1 SGHRS and CDR2 YFSETQ.

The chain combines TRBV27 with TRBJ2-7; 9 positions agree with TRBD2. Germline V gene lookup returns CDR1 MNHEY and CDR2 SMNVEV (reference sequence). CDR3 length: 13 residues. J lost 7 bases, V lost 6 bases, and 7 bases had no gene match. The CDR3 reads CASSPGLAWEQYF. The CDR3 DNA reads TGTGCCAGCAGCCCGGGACTAGCTTGGGAGCAGTACTTC.

This chain joins TRBV7-2 and TRBJ2-3, with TRBD1 matching 10 bases. The CDR3 is made up of 18 amino acids. The junction had 10 bases not matched to a gene; V was cut back by 3 bases and J by 1 base. CDR1 is SGHTA and CDR2 is FQGNSA in the germline V gene. CDR3 sequence (DNA): TGTGCCAGCAGCTTGCACTGGCCCGGACAGGGGGGCACAGATACGCAGTATTTT. Residues: CASSLHWPGQGGTDTQYF. Using reference TRBV7-2 and TRBJ2-3 for the parts outside the CDR3, the full variable domain is GAGVSQSPSNKVTEKGKDVELRCDPISGHTALYWYRQSLGQGLEFLIYFQGNSAPDKSGLPSDRFSAERTGGSVSTLTIQRTQQEDSAVYLCASSLHWPGQGGTDTQYFGPGTRLTVL.

This clone has just a few counts. This chain joins TRBV15 and TRBJ2-1, with TRBD2 matching over 9 bases. CDR1 and CDR2 from the germline V gene are LNHNV and YYDKDF (reference sequence). The CDR3 covers 15 residues. The ends lost 3 bases at V and 1 base at J; junction bases unmatched: 1. CDR3 bases: TGTGCCACCAGCAGTCTAGCGGGATCCTACAATGAGCAGTTCTTC. Translation: CATSSLAGSYNEQFF.

The CDR3 is CASSRVGIPGLAGTYEQYF. Here the CDR3 DNA reads TGTGCCAGCAGCCGGGTGGGAATTCCGGGACTAGCGGGTACCTACGAGCAGTACTTC. The J gene is TRBJ2-7, the V gene TRBV3-1 (or the pseudogene TRBV3-2); TRBD2 matches at 12 bases. This CDR3 has 19 amino acids. Germline trimming cut 4 bases from V and 2 bases from J; bases unmatched to any gene: 15. CDR1 LGHDT and CDR2 YNNKEL come from the germline V gene (reference sequence).

This clone was detected only once. The chain employs TRBV9 and TRBJ2-1; D is ambiguous. CDR1 SGDLS and CDR2 YYNGEE come from the germline V gene. V gave up 2 bases and J gave up 9 bases, with 15 bases separating them. The CDR3 has 14 amino acids. DNA for the CDR3: TGTGCCAGCAGCGTTGGAAGTATGTGGAGTGAGCAGTTCTTC. The encoded protein is CASSVGSMWSEQFF.

The chain is built from TRBV6-5 and TRBJ1-2; D not certain. CDR1 MNHEY and CDR2 SVGAGI come from the germline V gene. Trimming pared 0 bases from V and 5 bases from J, leaving 10 bases between. This CDR3 has 14 residues. The CDR3 sequence is CASSYSSGNYGYTF. As DNA, the CDR3 is TGTGCCAGCAGTTACTCGAGCGGGAATTATGGCTACACCTTC.

The V and J genes are TRBV27 and TRBJ1-2, with D uncertain. CDR3 length: 14 amino acids. Germline CDR1 is MNHEY and CDR2 is SMNVEV (reference sequence). Trimming removed 3 bases at V and 1 base at J, with 9 bases between. The chain's CDR3 is CASSFHRGNYGYTF. The CDR3 region has the DNA TGTGCCAGCAGTTTCCATCGGGGTAACTATGGCTACACCTTC.

The CDR3 is CASRREVAGELFF. CDR3 DNA sequence: TGTGCCAGCAGGCGGGAGGTAGCGGGGGAGCTGTTTTTT. J is TRBJ2-2 and V is TRBV27; 8 positions match TRBD2. The CDR3 is made up of 13 amino acids. Germline V gives CDR1 MNHEY, CDR2 SMNVEV (reference sequence). J was trimmed by 8 bases and V by 6 bases; bases with no gene match: 5.

The rearrangement uses TRBV5-1 and TRBJ2-3, with D maybe TRBD2 (6 bases). Germline V gene data show CDR1 as SGHRS and CDR2 as YFSETQ. The CDR3 spans 13 residues. V was pared by 7 bases and J by 0 bases, with 9 bases between. The CDR3 loop is CASASGSTDTQYF. The CDR3 nucleotides read TGCGCCAGCGCCAGCGGGAGCACAGATACGCAGTATTTT. Together with reference TRBV5-1 and TRBJ2-3, the CDR3 gives the full variable domain: KAGVTQTPRYLIKTRGQQVTLSCSPISGHRSVSWYQQTPGQGLQFLFEYFSETQRNKGNFPGRFSGRQFSNSRSEMNVSTLELGDSALYLCASASGSTDTQYFGPGTRLTVL.

The chain is built from TRBV5-7 and TRBJ2-2; tentative D call: TRBD1 (8 bases). TRBV5-7 is flagged as an ORF with uncertain function. Trimming removed 4 bases from V and 4 bases from J, with 23 bases in between. The CDR3 sequence is 18 residues long. As DNA, the CDR3 is TGTGCCAGCAGCACAGGCCTGACAGGGGAGGGCCTCACCGGGGAGCTGTTTTTT. It is translated as CASSTGLTGEGLTGELFF.

There are a few counts of this clone. The rearrangement joins TRBV5-5 to TRBJ1-2; D unclear. Germline lookup yields CDR1 SGHKS and CDR2 YYEKEE (reference sequence). This CDR3 is 13 amino acids long. V lost 3 bases, J lost 8 bases, and 14 bases lay in between. This CDR3 is CASSYGLEGGYTF. As DNA, the CDR3 is TGTGCCAGCAGCTACGGACTAGAGGGAGGCTACACCTTC.

This chain joins TRBV3-1 (or the pseudogene TRBV3-2) and TRBJ1-1; D remains unclear. There are 15 residues in the CDR3. V lost 1 base and J lost 4, with 13 bases in between. CDR1 LGHDT and CDR2 YNNKEL come from the germline V gene (reference sequence). Here the CDR3 DNA reads TGTGCCAGCAGCCAAGTCCAGGTGGTGAGCACTGAAGCTTTCTTT. This sequence encodes CASSQVQVVSTEAFF.

The rearrangement uses TRBV9 and TRBJ2-6; D may be TRBD1 (5 bases). Trimming removed 5 bases at V and 0 bases at J, with 6 bases between. The CDR3 has 14 residues. Germline CDR1 reads SGDLS; CDR2 reads YYNGEE. The CDR3 reads CASRGLSGANVLTF. The CDR3 DNA reads TGTGCCAGCAGGGGGCTCTCTGGGGCCAACGTCCTGACTTTC.

The chain couples TRBV30 to TRBJ2-7, with 7 bases lining up with TRBD2. The CDR3 has 12 residues. Trimming removed 5 bases from V and 2 bases from J; junction bases left unmatched: 3. Germline V gene lookup returns CDR1 GTSNPN and CDR2 SVGIG (reference sequence). CDR3 region: CAWSGRPYEQYF. As DNA, the CDR3 is TGTGCCTGGTCCGGGAGGCCCTACGAGCAGTACTTC.

This clone has more than one count but fewer than ten. CDR3 loop: CSAKWQANTEAFF. CDR3 sequence (DNA): TGCAGCGCCAAATGGCAGGCGAACACTGAAGCTTTCTTT. This chain connects TRBV29-1 to TRBJ1-1, with D unclear. CDR1 is SQVTM and CDR2 is ANQGSEA in the germline V gene. V lost 7 bases, J lost 1 base, and 13 bases lay in between. The CDR3 is 13 amino acids.

The chain's CDR3 is CASSQDLEGAEDTQYF. The CDR3, as DNA: TGTGCCAGCAGCCAAGATCTGGAGGGAGCAGAGGATACGCAGTATTTT. The chain employs TRBV3-1 (or the pseudogene TRBV3-2) and TRBJ2-3, with D possibly matching TRBD2 (6 bases). CDR3 length: 16 residues. The germline CDR1 and CDR2 sequences are LGHDT and YNNKEL (reference sequence). Trimming took 0 bases from V and 6 from J, leaving 16 bases between them.

The genes are TRBV5-4 and TRBJ2-5; 12 positions match TRBD1. The V segment lost 6 bases and the J segment 5 bases; nucleotides outside the gene matches: 8. Per the germline V gene, CDR1 is SGHNT and CDR2 is YYREEE (reference sequence). The CDR3 is 15 residues long. The CDR3 is CASIPRDRGLETQYF. The CDR3 DNA is TGTGCCAGCATACCCCGGGACAGGGGGCTTGAGACCCAGTACTTC.